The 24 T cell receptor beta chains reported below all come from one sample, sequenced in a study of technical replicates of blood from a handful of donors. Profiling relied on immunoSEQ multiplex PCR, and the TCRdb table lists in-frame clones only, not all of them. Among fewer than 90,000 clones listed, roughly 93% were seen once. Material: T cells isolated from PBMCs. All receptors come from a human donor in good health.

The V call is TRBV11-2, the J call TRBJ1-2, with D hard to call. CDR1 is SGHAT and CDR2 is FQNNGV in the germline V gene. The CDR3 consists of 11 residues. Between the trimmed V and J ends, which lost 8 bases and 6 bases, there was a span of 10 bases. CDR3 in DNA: TGTGCCAGCGGGCGGACTGATGGCTACACCTTC. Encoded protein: CASGRTDGYTF.

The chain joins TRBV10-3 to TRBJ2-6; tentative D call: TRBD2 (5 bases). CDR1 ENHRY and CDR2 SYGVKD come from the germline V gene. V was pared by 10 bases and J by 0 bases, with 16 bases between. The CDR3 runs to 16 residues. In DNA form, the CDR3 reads TGTGCCACCAGCCCCGGACTCCTCTCTGGGGCCAACGTCCTGACTTTC. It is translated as CATSPGLLSGANVLTF.

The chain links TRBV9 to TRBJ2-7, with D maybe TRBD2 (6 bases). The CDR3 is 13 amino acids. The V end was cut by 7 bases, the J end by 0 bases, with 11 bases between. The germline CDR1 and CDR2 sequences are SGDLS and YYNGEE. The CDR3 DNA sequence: TGTGCCAGCGGGACTGCCCCCTCCTACGAGCAGTACTTC. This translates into CASGTAPSYEQYF.

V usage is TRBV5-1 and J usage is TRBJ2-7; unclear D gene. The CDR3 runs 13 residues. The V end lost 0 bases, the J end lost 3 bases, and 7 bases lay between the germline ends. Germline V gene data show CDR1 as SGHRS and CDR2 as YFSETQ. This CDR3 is CASSLASYYEQYF. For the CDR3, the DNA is TGCGCCAGCAGCTTGGCCAGTTACTACGAGCAGTACTTC.

The CDR3 sequence is CASSERQSGGPFRETQYF. The CDR3 DNA is TGTGCCAGCAGTGAAAGACAAAGCGGGGGGCCCTTTCGGGAGACCCAGTACTTC. V is TRBV6-1 and J is TRBJ2-5; 9 bases match TRBD2. V was pared by 2 bases and J by 5 bases, with 15 bases of the junction left unmatched. The CDR3 is made up of 18 amino acids. Germline CDR1 MNHNS, CDR2 SASEGT.

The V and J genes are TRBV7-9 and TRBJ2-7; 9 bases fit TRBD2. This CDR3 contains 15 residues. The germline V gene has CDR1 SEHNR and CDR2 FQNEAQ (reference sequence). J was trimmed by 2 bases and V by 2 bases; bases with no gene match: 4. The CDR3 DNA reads TGTGCCAGCAGCTTATCTAGCGGGGCCCCCTACGAGCAGTACTTC. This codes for CASSLSSGAPYEQYF.

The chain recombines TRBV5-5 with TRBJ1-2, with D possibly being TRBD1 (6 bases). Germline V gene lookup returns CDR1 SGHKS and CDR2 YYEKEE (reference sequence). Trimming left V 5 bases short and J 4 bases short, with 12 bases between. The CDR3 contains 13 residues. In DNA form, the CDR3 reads TGTGCCAGCAGTTATGGGGGCAGCTATGGCTACACCTTC. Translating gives CASSYGGSYGYTF.

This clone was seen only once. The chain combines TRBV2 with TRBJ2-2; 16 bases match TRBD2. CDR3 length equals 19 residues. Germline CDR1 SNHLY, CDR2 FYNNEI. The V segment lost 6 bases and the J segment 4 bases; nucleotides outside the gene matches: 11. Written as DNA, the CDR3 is TGTGCCAGCAGAGAGGGGACTAGCGGGAGGGCCGGGGTCACCGGGGAGCTGTTTTTT. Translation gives CASREGTSGRAGVTGELFF.

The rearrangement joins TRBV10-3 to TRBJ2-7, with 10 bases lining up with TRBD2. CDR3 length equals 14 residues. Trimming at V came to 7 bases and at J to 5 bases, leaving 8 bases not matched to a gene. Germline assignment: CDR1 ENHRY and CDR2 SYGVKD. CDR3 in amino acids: CAIKAGLAFNEQYF. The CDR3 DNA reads TGTGCCATCAAAGCGGGACTAGCGTTCAACGAGCAGTACTTC.

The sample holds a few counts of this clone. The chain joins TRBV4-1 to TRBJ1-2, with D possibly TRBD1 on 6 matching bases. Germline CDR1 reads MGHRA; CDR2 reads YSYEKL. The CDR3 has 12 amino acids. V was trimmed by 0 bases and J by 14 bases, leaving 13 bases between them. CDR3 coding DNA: TGCGCCAGCAGCCAAGATGGGGTAGGGGGAACCTTC. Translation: CASSQDGVGGTF.

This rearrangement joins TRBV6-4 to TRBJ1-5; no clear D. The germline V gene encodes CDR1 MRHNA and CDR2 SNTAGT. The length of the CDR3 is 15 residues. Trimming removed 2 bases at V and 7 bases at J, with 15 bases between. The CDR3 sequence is CASSDLFGVGQPQHF. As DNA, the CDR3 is TGTGCCAGCAGTGACCTATTCGGGGTAGGCCAGCCCCAGCATTTT.

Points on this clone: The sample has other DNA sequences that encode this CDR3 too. The CDR3 reads CASSLGQGVYEQYF. CDR3 DNA sequence: TGCGCCAGCAGCTTGGGACAGGGGGTTTACGAGCAGTACTTC. The gene calls are TRBV5-1 and TRBJ2-7; 9 bases line up with TRBD1. The CDR3 is 14 amino acids. Per germline, CDR1 SGHRS and CDR2 YFSETQ. Unmatched junction bases numbered 2, after V lost 0 bases and J lost 4 bases.

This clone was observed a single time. The CDR3 protein is CASSLGGLGGYNEQFF. The CDR3 DNA is TGTGCCAGCAGCTTAGGGGGACTAGGTGGGTACAATGAGCAGTTCTTC. The chain recombines TRBV7-6 with TRBJ2-1; 8 nucleotides align to TRBD2. Germline V gene sequence: CDR1 SGHVS, CDR2 FNYEAQ. This CDR3 has 16 residues. V trimming: 1 base; J trimming: 4 bases; junction bases outside the gene matches: 6.

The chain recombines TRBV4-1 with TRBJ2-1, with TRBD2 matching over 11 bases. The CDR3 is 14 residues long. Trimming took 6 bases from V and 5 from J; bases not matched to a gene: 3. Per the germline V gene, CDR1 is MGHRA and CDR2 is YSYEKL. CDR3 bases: TGCGCCAGCAGATTACTAGCGGGGGACAATGAGCAGTTCTTC. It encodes CASRLLAGDNEQFF.

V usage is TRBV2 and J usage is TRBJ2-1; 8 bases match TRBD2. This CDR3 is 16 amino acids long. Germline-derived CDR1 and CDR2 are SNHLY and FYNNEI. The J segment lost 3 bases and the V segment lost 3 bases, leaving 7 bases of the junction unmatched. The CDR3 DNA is TGTGCCAGCAGTGAGGGGACTAGATTGTACTACAATGAGCAGTTCTTC. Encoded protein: CASSEGTRLYYNEQFF.

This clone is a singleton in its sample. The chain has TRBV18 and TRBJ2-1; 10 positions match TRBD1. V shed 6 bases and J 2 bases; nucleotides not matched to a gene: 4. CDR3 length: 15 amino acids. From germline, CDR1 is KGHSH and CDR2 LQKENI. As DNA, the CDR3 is TGTGCCAGCTCGTCGACAGGGGGCGCCTACAATGAGCAGTTCTTC. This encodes CASSSTGGAYNEQFF.

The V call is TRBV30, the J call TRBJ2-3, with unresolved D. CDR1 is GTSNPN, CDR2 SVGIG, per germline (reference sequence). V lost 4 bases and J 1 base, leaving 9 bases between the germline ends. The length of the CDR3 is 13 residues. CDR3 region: CAWTWAGTDTQYF. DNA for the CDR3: TGTGCCTGGACCTGGGCAGGCACAGATACGCAGTATTTT.

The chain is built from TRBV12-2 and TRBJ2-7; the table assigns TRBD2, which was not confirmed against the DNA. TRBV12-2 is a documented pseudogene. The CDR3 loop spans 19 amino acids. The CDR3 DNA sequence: TGTGCAAGTCGCTTAGCCCCTAGCCAACTAGCGGGGGAATCCTACGAGCAGTACTTC. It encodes CASRLAPSQLAGESYEQYF.

The CDR3 region is CASRDGQGGAYEQYF. DNA of the CDR3: TGTGCCAGCAGGGACGGACAGGGGGGAGCCTACGAGCAGTACTTC. The chain is built from TRBV6-5 and TRBJ2-7, with 10 bases that match TRBD1. Trimming removed 6 bases from V and 2 bases from J; junction bases left unmatched: 7. This CDR3 is 15 amino acids long. Germline V gene lookup returns CDR1 MNHEY and CDR2 SVGAGI.

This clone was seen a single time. This chain's CDR3 is CATSRPQGTSGIEQFF. The CDR3 region has the DNA TGTGCCACCAGCAGACCGCAGGGGACTAGCGGGATTGAGCAGTTCTTC. The rearrangement links TRBV15 to TRBJ2-1, with TRBD2 identical over 13 bases. Germline V CDR1 and CDR2: LNHNV, YYDKDF (reference sequence). The V and J ends lost 2 bases and 9 bases, in that order; junction bases with no gene match: 7. CDR3 length: 16 residues.

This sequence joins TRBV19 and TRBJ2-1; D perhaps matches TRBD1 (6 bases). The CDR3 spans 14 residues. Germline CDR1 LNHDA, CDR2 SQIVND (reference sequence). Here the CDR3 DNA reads TGTGCGAGACCCAACAGGGAGTTCGACAATGAGCAGTTCTTC. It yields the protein CARPNREFDNEQFF.

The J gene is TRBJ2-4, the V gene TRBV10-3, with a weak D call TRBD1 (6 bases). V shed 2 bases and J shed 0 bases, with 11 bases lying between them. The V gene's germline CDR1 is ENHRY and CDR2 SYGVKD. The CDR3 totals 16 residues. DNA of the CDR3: TGTGCCATCAGTGAGCCTACAGGGAGAGCCAAAAACATTCAGTACTTC. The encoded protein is CAISEPTGRAKNIQYF.

The chain's CDR3 is CASSLAKTPGNNSPLHF. CDR3 sequence (DNA): TGCGCCAGCAGCTTGGCAAAAACCCCGGGAAATAATTCACCCCTCCACTTT. V and J are TRBV5-1 and TRBJ1-6; D is ambiguous. CDR3 length: 17 residues. Germline assignment: CDR1 SGHRS and CDR2 YFSETQ. V was trimmed by 0 bases and J by 5 bases, leaving 15 bases between them. The full variable domain, in which reference TRBV5-1 and TRBJ1-6 provide the parts outside the CDR3, is KAGVTQTPRYLIKTRGQQVTLSCSPISGHRSVSWYQQTPGQGLQFLFEYFSETQRNKGNFPGRFSGRQFSNSRSEMNVSTLELGDSALYLCASSLAKTPGNNSPLHFGNGTRLTVT.

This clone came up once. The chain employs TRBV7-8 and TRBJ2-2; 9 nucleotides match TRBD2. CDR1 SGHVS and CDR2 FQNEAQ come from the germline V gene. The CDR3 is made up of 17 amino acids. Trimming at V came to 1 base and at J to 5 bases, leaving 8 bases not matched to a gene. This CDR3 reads CASSLDLAGLGTGELFF. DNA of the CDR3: TGTGCCAGCAGCTTAGATCTAGCGGGGTTAGGAACCGGGGAGCTGTTTTTT. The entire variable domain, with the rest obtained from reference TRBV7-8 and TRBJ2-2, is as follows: GAGVSQSPRYKVAKRGQDVALRCDPISGHVSLFWYQQALGQGPEFLTYFQNEAQLDKSGLPSDRFFAERPEGSVSTLKIQRTQQEDSAVYLCASSLDLAGLGTGELFFGEGSRLTVL.